A single sample is the source of the 5 T cell receptor beta chains below, sequenced in a study of human thymus T cells. Resections from corrective heart surgery provided thymus tissue. Repertoires were generated with immunoSEQ multiplex PCR, while TCRdb's copy carries only in-frame clones and drops some. The sample lists about 130,000 clones; around 95% were seen once. The source material was thymus tissue. The receptor source for this set is a boy younger than two with a congenital heart defect but otherwise immunologically healthy.

This chain uses TRBV30 with TRBJ2-5, with D unclear. With 3 bases removed from V and 4 bases from J, the gap between germline ends came to 12 bases. This CDR3 region has 13 residues. The germline gives CDR1 GTSNPN, CDR2 SVGIG (reference sequence). CDR3: CAWRPRHGETQYF. The CDR3 DNA sequence: TGTGCCTGGAGGCCGAGACACGGAGAGACCCAGTACTTC.

V gene TRBV5-6 combines with J gene TRBJ1-1; no definite D call. The germline V gene has CDR1 SGHDT and CDR2 YYEEEE. The CDR3 is 13 residues long. Trimming stripped 1 base from V and 7 bases from J, with 11 bases between. The chain's CDR3 is CASSLWSEIEAFF. CDR3 DNA sequence: TGTGCCAGCAGCTTGTGGTCCGAGATTGAAGCTTTCTTT. Full variable domain (rest looked up from reference TRBV5-6 and TRBJ1-1): DAGVTQSPTHLIKTRGQQVTLRCSPKSGHDTVSWYQQALGQGPQFIFQYYEEEERQRGNFPDRFSGHQFPNYSSELNVNALLLGDSALYLCASSLWSEIEAFFGQGTRLTVV.

The gene calls are TRBV5-1 and TRBJ2-7; no firm D call. The CDR3 extends over 15 amino acids. Germline CDR1 SGHRS, CDR2 YFSETQ. V was pared by 0 bases and J by 3 bases, with 13 bases between. CDR3 nucleotides: TGCGCCAGCAGCTTGGTAGGAGTACCAAACTACGAGCAGTACTTC. This sequence encodes CASSLVGVPNYEQYF.

The rearrangement joins TRBV4-2 to TRBJ1-2; the D gene is possibly TRBD1 (5 bases). The CDR3 consists of 16 residues. Looked up from germline, CDR1 is LGHNA and CDR2 is YNFKEQ. V gave up 1 base and J gave up 8 bases, with 20 bases separating them. In DNA form, the CDR3 reads TGTGCCAGCAGCCAAGGTCTCCCAAGGGAAAGACAGGGCTACACCTTC. Translated, it gives CASSQGLPRERQGYTF.

The chain uses TRBV5-4 and TRBJ2-7; possibly TRBD1 or TRBD2 for D (5 bases each). This CDR3 spans 17 amino acids. Germline CDR1 SGHNT, CDR2 YYREEE (reference sequence). Trimming removed 3 bases from V and 4 bases from J, with 23 bases in between. The DNA for the CDR3 is TGTGCCAGCAGCTCACCTCCGGGGACCGACCAGCGGTACGAGCAGTACTTC. It encodes CASSSPPGTDQRYEQYF.